The 9 T cell receptor beta chains given below trace back to one sample, sequenced in a study of response to subunit inactivated influenza vaccine. TCRdb re-called the RT-PCR reads with MiXCR, one entry per CDR3 protein. The table has 400,000 to 550,000 distinct CDR3 sequences, around 25% seen once. Source: CD4+ T cells sorted from PBMCs, taken about 5 days after vaccination. Receptors originate from a man in his forties or fifties who received an inactivated influenza vaccine.

In its sample, this clonotype was seen a few times. This chain joins TRBV7-2 and TRBJ2-7, with TRBD2 matching over 10 bases. V was clipped by 5 bases and J by 5 bases; unmatched bases: 12. Germline V gives CDR1 SGHTA, CDR2 FQGNSA. This CDR3 contains 16 residues. The CDR3 DNA reads as TGTGCCAGCAGCCCGCAAGCGGGAGGGCCGGGCCACGAGCAGTACTTC. Residues: CASSPQAGGPGHEQYF.

The chain links TRBV10-3 to TRBJ2-7; 7 bases line up with TRBD1. CDR3 length: 14 amino acids. V was pared by 4 bases and J by 5 bases, with 8 bases of the junction left unmatched. CDR1 and CDR2 from the germline V gene are ENHRY and SYGVKD. CDR3 loop: CAISVGQGDHEQYF. In nucleotides, the CDR3 is TGTGCCATCAGTGTTGGGCAGGGGGACCACGAGCAGTACTTC.

V gene TRBV6-2 or TRBV6-3 combines with J gene TRBJ1-5, with a tentative D call TRBD1 (6 bases). V was cut by 2 bases and J by 2 bases, with 13 bases left in between. This CDR3 region has 16 residues. Germline V CDR1 and CDR2: MNHEY, SVGEGT. DNA of the CDR3: TGTGCCAGCAGTTACGGAGTACGGGGGCGCAATCAGCCCCAGCATTTT. It specifies CASSYGVRGRNQPQHF.

There are a few counts of this clonotype. The chain has TRBV15 and TRBJ2-3; TRBD2 matches 9 bases. The length of the CDR3 is 18 residues. CDR1 and CDR2 (germline): LNHNV, YYDKDF (reference sequence). J gave up 1 base and V 1 base, and 9 bases lay outside the gene matches. The CDR3 protein is CATSRGGQAGGGTDTQYF. The CDR3 region has the DNA TGTGCCACCAGCAGAGGGGGGCAAGCGGGAGGAGGCACAGATACGCAGTATTTT. The whole variable domain, remainder taken from reference TRBV15 and TRBJ2-3, is DAMVIQNPRYQVTQFGKPVTLSCSQTLNHNVMYWYQQKSSQAPKLLFHYYDKDFNNEADTPDNFQSRRPNTSFCFLDIRSPGLGDTAMYLCATSRGGQAGGGTDTQYFGPGTRLTVL.

This clonotype was observed a single time. The rearrangement links TRBV20-1 to TRBJ2-1; TRBD2 agrees at 8 bases. The CDR3 is 15 amino acids. Trimming took 6 bases from V and 6 from J; bases not matched to a gene: 13. The germline V gene has CDR1 DFQATT and CDR2 SNEGSKA (reference sequence). The CDR3 is CSALEGTRGSNEQFF. In DNA form, the CDR3 reads TGCAGTGCCCTGGAGGGGACTAGAGGGAGCAATGAGCAGTTCTTC.

This clonotype turned up a few times. This chain uses TRBV12-3 or TRBV12-4 with TRBJ1-6; 7 nucleotides match TRBD1. The V and J ends lost 3 bases and 9 bases, in that order; junction bases with no gene match: 5. The CDR3 contains 14 residues. In nucleotides, the CDR3 is TGTGCCAGCAGTTTCAGGGGGGGCAGTTCACCCCTCCACTTT. Its translation: CASSFRGGSSPLHF.

This chain uses TRBV5-1 with TRBJ1-1, with 9 bases lining up with TRBD1. The CDR3 is 13 residues long. Germline V lookup: CDR1 SGHRS, CDR2 YFSETQ. The J segment lost 5 bases and the V segment lost 3 bases, leaving 2 bases of the junction unmatched. The CDR3 coding sequence is TGCGCCAGCAGCTGGGACAGGGTAACTGAAGCTTTCTTT. This gives the protein CASSWDRVTEAFF.

This clonotype occurred a few times. The rearrangement joins TRBV20-1 to TRBJ1-3; D unclear. The CDR3 loop spans 13 amino acids. Trimming cost V 4 bases and J 3 bases, with 10 bases left between them. CDR1 is DFQATT, CDR2 SNEGSKA, per germline (reference sequence). For the CDR3, the DNA is TGCAGTGCTAACCGTGGAGGTGGAAACACCATATATTTT. Translating gives CSANRGGGNTIYF.

The CDR3 loop is CASSSLVRAGGRTDTQYF. DNA for the CDR3: TGCGCCAGCAGCTCCCTGGTGAGAGCGGGGGGAAGAACAGATACGCAGTATTTT. This rearrangement joins TRBV5-1 to TRBJ2-3; 9 bases align to TRBD2. The CDR3 runs to 18 residues. Looked up from germline, CDR1 is SGHRS and CDR2 is YFSETQ. V dropped 3 bases and J dropped 3; count of bases not matched to a gene: 14.